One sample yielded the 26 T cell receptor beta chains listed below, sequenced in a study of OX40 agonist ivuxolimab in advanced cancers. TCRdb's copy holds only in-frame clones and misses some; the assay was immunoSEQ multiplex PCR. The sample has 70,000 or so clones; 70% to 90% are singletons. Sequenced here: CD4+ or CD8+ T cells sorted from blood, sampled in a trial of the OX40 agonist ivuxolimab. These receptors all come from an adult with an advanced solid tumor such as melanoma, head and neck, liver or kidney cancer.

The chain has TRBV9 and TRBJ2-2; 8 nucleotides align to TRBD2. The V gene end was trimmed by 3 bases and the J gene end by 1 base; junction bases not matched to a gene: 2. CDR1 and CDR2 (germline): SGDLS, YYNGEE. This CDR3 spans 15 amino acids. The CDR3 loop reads CASSGTSLNTGELFF. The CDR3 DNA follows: TGTGCCAGCAGCGGGACTAGCTTGAACACCGGGGAGCTGTTTTTT.

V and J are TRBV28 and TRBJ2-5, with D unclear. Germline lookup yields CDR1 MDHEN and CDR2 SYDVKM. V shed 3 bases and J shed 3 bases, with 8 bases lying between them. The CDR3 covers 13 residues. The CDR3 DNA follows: TGTGCCAGCAGTTTGGCATTGGAAGAGACCCAGTACTTC. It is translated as CASSLALEETQYF.

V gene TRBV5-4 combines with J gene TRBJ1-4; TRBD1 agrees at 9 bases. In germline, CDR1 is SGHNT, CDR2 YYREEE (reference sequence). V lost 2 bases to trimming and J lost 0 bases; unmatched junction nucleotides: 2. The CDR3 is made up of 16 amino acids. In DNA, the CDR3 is TGTGCCAGCAGCTTCCGACAGGGGGCAACTAATGAAAAACTGTTTTTT. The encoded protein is CASSFRQGATNEKLFF.

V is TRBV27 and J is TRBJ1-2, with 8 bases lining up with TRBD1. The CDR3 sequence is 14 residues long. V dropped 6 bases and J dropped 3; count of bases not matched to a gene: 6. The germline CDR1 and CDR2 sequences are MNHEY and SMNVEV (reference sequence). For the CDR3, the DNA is TGTGCCAGCAGATCAGGACAGGGCTACTATGGCTACACCTTC. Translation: CASRSGQGYYGYTF.

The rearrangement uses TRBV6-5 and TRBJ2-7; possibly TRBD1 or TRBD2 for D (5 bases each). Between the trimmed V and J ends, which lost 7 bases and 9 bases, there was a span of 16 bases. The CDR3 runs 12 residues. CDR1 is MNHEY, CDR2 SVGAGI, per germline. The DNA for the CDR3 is TGTGCCAGCATGTCCCTGGGGCGGGTGCAGTACTTC. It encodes CASMSLGRVQYF.

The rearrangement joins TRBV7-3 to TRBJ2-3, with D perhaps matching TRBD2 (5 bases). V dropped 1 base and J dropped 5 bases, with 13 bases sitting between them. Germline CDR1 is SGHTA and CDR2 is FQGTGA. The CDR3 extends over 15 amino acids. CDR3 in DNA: TGTGCCAGCAGCTTAAACGGTGCGAGCGGAGATACGCAGTATTTT. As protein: CASSLNGASGDTQYF.

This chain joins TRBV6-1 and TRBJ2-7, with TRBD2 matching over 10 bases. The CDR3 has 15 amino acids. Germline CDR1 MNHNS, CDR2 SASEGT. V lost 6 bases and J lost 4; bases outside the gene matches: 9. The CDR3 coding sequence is TGTGCCAGCAGGTCGGCGCTAGCGGGGGTTTACGAGCAGTACTTC. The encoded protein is CASRSALAGVYEQYF.

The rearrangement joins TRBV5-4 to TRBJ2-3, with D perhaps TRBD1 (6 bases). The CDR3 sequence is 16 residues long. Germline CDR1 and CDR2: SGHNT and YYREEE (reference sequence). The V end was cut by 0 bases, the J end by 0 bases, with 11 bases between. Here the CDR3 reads CASSLDRVRSTDTQYF. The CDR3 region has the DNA TGTGCCAGCAGCTTGGACAGGGTTAGGAGCACAGATACGCAGTATTTT. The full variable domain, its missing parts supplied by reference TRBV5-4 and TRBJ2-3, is ETGVTQSPTHLIKTRGQQVTLRCSSQSGHNTVSWYQQALGQGPQFIFQYYREEENGRGNFPPRFSGLQFPNYSSELNVNALELDDSALYLCASSLDRVRSTDTQYFGPGTRLTVL.

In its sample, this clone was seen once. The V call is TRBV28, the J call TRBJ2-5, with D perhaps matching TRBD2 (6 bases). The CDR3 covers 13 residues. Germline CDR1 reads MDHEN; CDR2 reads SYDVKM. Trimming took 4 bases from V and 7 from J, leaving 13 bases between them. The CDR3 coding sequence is TGTGCCAGCAGTTCCCGGGAGCGCGGGACCCAGTACTTC. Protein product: CASSSRERGTQYF.

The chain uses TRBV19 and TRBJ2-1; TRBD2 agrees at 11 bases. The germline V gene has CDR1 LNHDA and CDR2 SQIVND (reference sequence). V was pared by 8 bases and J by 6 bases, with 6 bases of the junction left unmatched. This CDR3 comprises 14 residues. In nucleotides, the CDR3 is TGTGCCAGTTCTAGCGGGAGGAGTCCCAATGAGCAGTTCTTC. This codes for CASSSGRSPNEQFF. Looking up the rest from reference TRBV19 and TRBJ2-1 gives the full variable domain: DGGITQSPKYLFRKEGQNVTLSCEQNLNHDAMYWYRQDPGQGLRLIYYSQIVNDFQKGDIAEGYSVSREKKESFPLTVTSAQKNPTAFYLCASSSGRSPNEQFFGPGTRLTVL.

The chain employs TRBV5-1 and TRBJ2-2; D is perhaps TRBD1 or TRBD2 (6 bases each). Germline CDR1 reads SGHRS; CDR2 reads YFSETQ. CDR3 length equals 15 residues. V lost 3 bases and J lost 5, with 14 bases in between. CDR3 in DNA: TGCGCCAGCAGCTCAAGGGGGGTTTCGACCGGGGAGCTGTTTTTT. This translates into CASSSRGVSTGELFF.

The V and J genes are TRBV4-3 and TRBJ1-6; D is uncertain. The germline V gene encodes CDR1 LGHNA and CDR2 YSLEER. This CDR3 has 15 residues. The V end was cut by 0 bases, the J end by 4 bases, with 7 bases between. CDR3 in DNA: TGCGCCAGCAGCCAAGAGACCGAGTATAATTCACCCCTCCACTTT. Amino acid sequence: CASSQETEYNSPLHF.

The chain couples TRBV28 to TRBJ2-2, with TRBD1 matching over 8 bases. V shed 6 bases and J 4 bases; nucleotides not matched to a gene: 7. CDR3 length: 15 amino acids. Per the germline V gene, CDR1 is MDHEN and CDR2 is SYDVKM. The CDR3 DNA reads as TGTGCCAGCAGCCGCCTAGACAGGGGCACCGGGGAGCTGTTTTTT. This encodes CASSRLDRGTGELFF.

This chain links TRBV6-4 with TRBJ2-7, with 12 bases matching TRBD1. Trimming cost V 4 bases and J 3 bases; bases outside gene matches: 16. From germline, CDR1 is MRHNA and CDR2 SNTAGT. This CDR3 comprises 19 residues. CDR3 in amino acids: CASSGRASRDRGRDYEQYF. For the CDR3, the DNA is TGTGCCAGCAGTGGCAGAGCTTCCCGGGACAGGGGGCGGGACTACGAGCAGTACTTC.

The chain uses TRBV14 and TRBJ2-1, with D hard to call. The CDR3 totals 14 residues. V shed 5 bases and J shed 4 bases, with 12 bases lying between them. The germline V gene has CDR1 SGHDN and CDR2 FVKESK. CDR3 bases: TGTGCCAGCAGCTGGCCGGGCGGTTACAATGAGCAGTTCTTC. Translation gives CASSWPGGYNEQFF. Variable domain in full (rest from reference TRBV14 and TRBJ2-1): EAGVTQFPSHSVIEKGQTVTLRCDPISGHDNLYWYRRVMGKEIKFLLHFVKESKQDESGMPNNRFLAERTGGTYSTLKVQPAELEDSGVYFCASSWPGGYNEQFFGPGTRLTVL.

CDR3 sequence: CASSLAGQGFEKLFF. CDR3 nucleotide sequence: TGCGCCAGCAGCTTGGCCGGACAGGGGTTTGAAAAACTGTTTTTT. The chain links TRBV5-1 to TRBJ1-4; 9 nucleotides line up with TRBD1. This CDR3 comprises 15 residues. Germline CDR1 is SGHRS and CDR2 is YFSETQ. J was trimmed by 7 bases and V by 0 bases; bases with no gene match: 4.

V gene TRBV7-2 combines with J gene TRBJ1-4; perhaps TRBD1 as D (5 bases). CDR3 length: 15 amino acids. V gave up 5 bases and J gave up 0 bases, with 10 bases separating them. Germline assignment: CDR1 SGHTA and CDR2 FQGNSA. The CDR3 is CASSRDGATNEKLFF. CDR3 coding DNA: TGTGCCAGCAGCCGGGACGGCGCAACTAATGAAAAACTGTTTTTT.

The CDR3 nucleotides read TGTGCCAGCAGTGAACGGACGTACCAAGAGACCCAGTACTTC. Translated, it gives CASSERTYQETQYF. The V gene is TRBV25-1, the J gene TRBJ2-5; D is uncertain. CDR1 is MGHDK, CDR2 SYGVNS, per germline. The CDR3 runs 14 residues. Trimming removed 2 bases from V and 0 bases from J, with 7 bases in between.

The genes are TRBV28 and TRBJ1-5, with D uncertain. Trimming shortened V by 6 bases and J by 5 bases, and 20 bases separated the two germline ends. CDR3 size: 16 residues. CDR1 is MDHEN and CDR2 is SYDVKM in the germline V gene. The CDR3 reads CASSRGPGEYHQPQHF. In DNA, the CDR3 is TGTGCCAGCAGCCGCGGGCCAGGCGAGTATCATCAGCCCCAGCATTTT.

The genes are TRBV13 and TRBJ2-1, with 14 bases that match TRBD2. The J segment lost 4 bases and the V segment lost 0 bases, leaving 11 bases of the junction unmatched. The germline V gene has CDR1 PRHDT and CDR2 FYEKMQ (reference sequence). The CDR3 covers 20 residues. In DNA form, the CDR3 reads TGTGCCAGCAGCTTAGGCCTGGGACTAGCGGGAGAAGGTACTTACAATGAGCAGTTCTTC. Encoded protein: CASSLGLGLAGEGTYNEQFF. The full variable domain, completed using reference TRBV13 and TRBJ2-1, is AAGVIQSPRHLIKEKRETATLKCYPIPRHDTVYWYQQGPGQDPQFLISFYEKMQSDKGSIPDRFSAQQFSDYHSELNMSSLELGDSALYFCASSLGLGLAGEGTYNEQFFGPGTRLTVL.

The CDR3 nucleotides read TGTGCCAGCAGCTCCGGGACCGGGACAGGGGATGGCTACACCTTC. Translation: CASSSGTGTGDGYTF. The gene calls are TRBV5-6 and TRBJ1-2, with 10 bases identical to TRBD1. V dropped 3 bases and J dropped 6; count of bases not matched to a gene: 8. The CDR3 spans 15 residues. Germline CDR1 is SGHDT and CDR2 is YYEEEE.

For the CDR3, the DNA is TGTGCCAGCAGCCTGGATTCCATGAACACTGAAGCTTTCTTT. Translated, it gives CASSLDSMNTEAFF. V is TRBV28 and J is TRBJ1-1; D not certain. V was clipped by 6 bases and J by 0 bases, with 11 bases between them. Germline lookup yields CDR1 MDHEN and CDR2 SYDVKM. This CDR3 comprises 14 residues.

The CDR3 loop is CASSPIPGQGTEAFF. CDR3 bases: TGTGCCAGCTCACCAATTCCAGGGCAGGGAACTGAAGCTTTCTTT. The chain combines TRBV18 with TRBJ1-1; the D gene is possibly TRBD1 (5 bases). V lost 2 bases and J 5 bases, leaving 15 bases between the germline ends. Germline loops: CDR1 KGHSH, CDR2 LQKENI. The CDR3 is made up of 15 amino acids.

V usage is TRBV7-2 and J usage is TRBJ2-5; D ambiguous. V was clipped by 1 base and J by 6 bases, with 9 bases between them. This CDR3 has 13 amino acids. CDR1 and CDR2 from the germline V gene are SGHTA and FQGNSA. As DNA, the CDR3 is TGTGCCAGCAGCTTAGGGAAGGGCCAGACCCAGTACTTC. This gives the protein CASSLGKGQTQYF.

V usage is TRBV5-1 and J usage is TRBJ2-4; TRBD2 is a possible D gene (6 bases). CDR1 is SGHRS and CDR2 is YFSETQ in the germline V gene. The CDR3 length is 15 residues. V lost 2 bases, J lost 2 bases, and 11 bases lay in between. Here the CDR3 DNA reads TGCGCCAGCAGCTTCAACGGGAGTCCCAAAAACATTCAGTACTTC. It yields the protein CASSFNGSPKNIQYF.

Here the CDR3 reads CASSSWRGGNEQFF. CDR3 coding DNA: TGTGCCAGCAGTTCGTGGCGGGGGGGTAATGAGCAGTTCTTC. The chain uses TRBV27 and TRBJ2-1, with 9 bases identical to TRBD2. This CDR3 spans 14 amino acids. Germline V gives CDR1 MNHEY, CDR2 SMNVEV (reference sequence). V dropped 4 bases and J dropped 7; count of bases not matched to a gene: 5.